A single sample gave rise to the 21 T cell receptor beta chains below, sequenced in a study of cytomegalovirus exposure and HLA in healthy donors. The PCR had 60 Vbeta and 13 Jbeta primers. Data came from immunoSEQ multiplex PCR; TCRdb stores just in-frame clones and leaves some out. The sample has fewer than 150,000 clones; around 81% are singletons. The specimen sequenced was PBMCs. The source of these receptors is a male donor in good health and CMV-seronegative.

This clone was picked up one time. V is TRBV5-1 and J is TRBJ2-7; 7 nucleotides agree with TRBD1. V was pared by 4 bases and J by 4 bases, with 8 bases of the junction left unmatched. Germline V gene sequence: CDR1 SGHRS, CDR2 YFSETQ. There are 14 residues in the CDR3. The DNA of the CDR3 is TGCGCCAGCAGCACCTCCGGGACAGCGTACGAGCAGTACTTC. The encoded protein is CASSTSGTAYEQYF.

The gene calls are TRBV4-1 and TRBJ1-1; perhaps TRBD1 as D (6 bases). Germline lookup yields CDR1 MGHRA and CDR2 YSYEKL. V was cut by 0 bases and J by 4 bases, with 12 bases left in between. The CDR3 is made up of 15 amino acids. The CDR3 sequence: CASSQDAGAATEAFF. The CDR3 DNA is TGCGCCAGCAGCCAAGATGCGGGGGCGGCCACTGAAGCTTTCTTT.

The genes are TRBV5-1 and TRBJ2-7; TRBD1 is a possible D gene (6 bases). The CDR3 contains 14 residues. The V end was cut by 0 bases, the J end by 2 bases, with 9 bases between. Germline V gene data show CDR1 as SGHRS and CDR2 as YFSETQ. CDR3 protein: CASSLEDRAYEQYF. The CDR3 coding sequence is TGCGCCAGCAGCTTGGAGGACAGAGCCTACGAGCAGTACTTC.

The table lists this clone with a few counts. This chain connects TRBV5-4 to TRBJ2-5; 12 bases are a match to TRBD2. The CDR3 covers 18 residues. V shed 0 bases and J 4 bases; nucleotides not matched to a gene: 10. Germline V gene lookup returns CDR1 SGHNT and CDR2 YYREEE (reference sequence). CDR3 sequence (DNA): TGTGCCAGCAGCTTGGACCCTCTAGCGGGAGGGCCGGGAGAGACCCAGTACTTC. It encodes CASSLDPLAGGPGETQYF.

The V gene is TRBV19, the J gene TRBJ2-2, with 8 bases that match TRBD2. This CDR3 is 16 amino acids long. Germline loops: CDR1 LNHDA, CDR2 SQIVND (reference sequence). J was trimmed by 3 bases and V by 3 bases; bases with no gene match: 6. Here the CDR3 reads CASSITGRAHTGELFF. CDR3 nucleotides: TGTGCCAGTAGTATCACCGGGAGGGCCCACACCGGGGAGCTGTTTTTT.

This clone was recorded only once. V and J are TRBV7-9 and TRBJ1-5, with D perhaps matching TRBD1 (6 bases). CDR1 is SEHNR and CDR2 is FQNEAQ in the germline V gene (reference sequence). Trimming removed 5 bases from V and 4 bases from J, with 12 bases in between. The CDR3 has 14 amino acids. The CDR3 sequence is CASSQGQLNQPQHF. As DNA, the CDR3 is TGTGCCAGCAGCCAAGGACAGTTAAATCAGCCCCAGCATTTT.

The chain couples TRBV11-1 to TRBJ2-5; TRBD1 is a possible D gene (5 bases). Trimming took off 2 bases at V and 9 bases at J, with 10 bases between the two ends. The length of the CDR3 is 12 residues. Germline values: CDR1 SGHAT, CDR2 FQDESV (reference sequence). The CDR3 DNA sequence: TGTGCCAGCAGCTTAATAAGGGGCCCCCAGTACTTC. Translation: CASSLIRGPQYF.

This chain joins TRBV5-6 and TRBJ2-3, with 8 bases matching TRBD2. CDR1 SGHDT and CDR2 YYEEEE come from the germline V gene. This CDR3 has 15 residues. Unmatched junction bases numbered 6, after V lost 4 bases and J lost 2 bases. CDR3 residues: CASSGTSGLTDTQYF. The CDR3 DNA reads as TGTGCCAGCAGCGGAACTAGCGGACTCACAGATACGCAGTATTTT.

V and J are TRBV7-9 and TRBJ2-7; D might be TRBD2 (5 bases). CDR1 SEHNR and CDR2 FQNEAQ come from the germline V gene (reference sequence). The CDR3 totals 13 residues. Trimming took 5 bases from V and 4 from J, leaving 12 bases between them. The CDR3 sequence: CASSDQREYEQYF. The DNA for the CDR3 is TGTGCCAGCAGCGATCAAAGGGAGTACGAGCAGTACTTC.

This chain connects TRBV4-2 to TRBJ2-3; D unresolved. The germline V gene encodes CDR1 LGHNA and CDR2 YNFKEQ. Trimming shortened V by 1 base and J by 5 bases, and 4 bases separated the two germline ends. The length of the CDR3 is 12 residues. DNA of the CDR3: TGTGCCAGCAGCCAAGGCGAAGATACGCAGTATTTT. Residues: CASSQGEDTQYF.

This clone was seen once. The V and J genes are TRBV5-1 and TRBJ2-7, with a possible D match to TRBD2 (6 bases). V was cut by 7 bases and J by 0 bases, with 11 bases left in between. Germline V lookup: CDR1 SGHRS, CDR2 YFSETQ. The CDR3 length is 13 residues. The CDR3 region is CASGATSSYEQYF. The CDR3 DNA sequence: TGCGCCAGCGGAGCGACTAGCTCCTACGAGCAGTACTTC.

The genes are TRBV18 and TRBJ1-1; D is perhaps TRBD1 (5 bases). This CDR3 is built from 13 residues. Germline V gene data show CDR1 as KGHSH and CDR2 as LQKENI. Trimming shortened V by 9 bases and J by 8 bases, and 19 bases separated the two germline ends. The CDR3, as DNA: TGTGCCAGTCTCTTAGACAGAACGAGCGAAGCTTTCTTT. Translation: CASLLDRTSEAFF. Complete variable domain (other parts from reference TRBV18 and TRBJ1-1): NAGVMQNPRHLVRRRGQEARLRCSPMKGHSHVYWYRQLPEEGLKFMVYLQKENIIDESGMPKERFSAEFPKEGPSILRIQQVVRGDSAAYFCASLLDRTSEAFFGQGTRLTVV.

The chain is built from TRBV10-3 and TRBJ2-3; 13 positions match TRBD2. Trimming at V came to 3 bases and at J to 2 bases, leaving 5 bases not matched to a gene. Germline V lookup: CDR1 ENHRY, CDR2 SYGVKD. This CDR3 comprises 17 residues. Written as DNA, the CDR3 is TGTGCCATCAGTGACCCTACTAGCGGGAGGGACACAGATACGCAGTATTTT. This encodes CAISDPTSGRDTDTQYF.

J is TRBJ2-1 and V is TRBV5-1, with 7 bases aligning to TRBD1. The CDR3 is 13 residues long. The germline V gene has CDR1 SGHRS and CDR2 YFSETQ. Trimming removed 4 bases from V and 4 bases from J; junction bases left unmatched: 2. Here the CDR3 DNA reads TGCGCCAGCAGCCCGGACAGGTACAATGAGCAGTTCTTC. It yields the protein CASSPDRYNEQFF.

The chain carries TRBV9 and TRBJ2-7; D is ambiguous. V was pared by 0 bases and J by 2 bases, with 15 bases between. Germline V gene lookup returns CDR1 SGDLS and CDR2 YYNGEE. The CDR3 has 16 residues. CDR3 region: CASSVDEAAKTYEQYF. The DNA of the CDR3 is TGTGCCAGCAGCGTAGACGAGGCAGCAAAGACCTACGAGCAGTACTTC. Variable domain in full (rest from reference TRBV9 and TRBJ2-7): DSGVTQTPKHLITATGQRVTLRCSPRSGDLSVYWYQQSLDQGLQFLIQYYNGEERAKGNILERFSAQQFPDLHSELNLSSLELGDSALYFCASSVDEAAKTYEQYFGPGTRLTVT.

The CDR3 is CASSTGGNTGELFF. The CDR3 nucleotides read TGTGCCAGTAGTACAGGGGGCAACACCGGGGAGCTGTTTTTT. The chain links TRBV19 to TRBJ2-2; 8 bases are a match to TRBD1. This CDR3 is built from 14 residues. Germline values: CDR1 LNHDA, CDR2 SQIVND (reference sequence). The junction had 0 bases not matched to a gene; V was cut back by 4 bases and J by 2 bases.

This chain links TRBV10-3 with TRBJ2-6; D perhaps matches TRBD2 (5 bases). CDR3 length equals 16 residues. Germline V CDR1 and CDR2: ENHRY, SYGVKD. Trimming removed 2 bases at V and 0 bases at J, with 8 bases between. The CDR3 DNA reads as TGTGCCATCAGTGAGCGGGAATTCTCTGGGGCCAACGTCCTGACTTTC. This codes for CAISEREFSGANVLTF.

V gene TRBV5-4 combines with J gene TRBJ2-3, with D possibly matching TRBD2 (6 bases). The CDR3 sequence is 15 residues long. V gave up 3 bases and J gave up 0 bases, with 11 bases separating them. Per germline, CDR1 SGHNT and CDR2 YYREEE (reference sequence). The CDR3 DNA sequence: TGTGCCAGCAGCTCTCCTAGCGCCAGCACAGATACGCAGTATTTT. Translation: CASSSPSASTDTQYF.

This clone was observed a few times. The sample holds other DNA sequences that translate to the same CDR3. The gene calls are TRBV30 and TRBJ1-5; D gene unclear. V was cut by 3 bases and J by 2 bases, with 14 bases left in between. Looked up from germline, CDR1 is GTSNPN and CDR2 is SVGIG (reference sequence). The CDR3 extends over 15 amino acids. Here the CDR3 DNA reads TGTGCCTGGAGATTTGGAGGGATCGGCAATCAGCCCCAGCATTTT. This encodes CAWRFGGIGNQPQHF.

This chain uses TRBV19 with TRBJ1-2, with 7 positions matching TRBD1. With V trimmed by 0 bases and J by 3 bases, 4 bases remained unmatched. CDR1 is LNHDA and CDR2 is SQIVND in the germline V gene (reference sequence). This CDR3 is 15 amino acids long. The CDR3 is CASSIEGGQHYGYTF. The CDR3 nucleotides are TGTGCCAGTAGTATAGAGGGGGGACAGCACTATGGCTACACCTTC.

The V gene is TRBV11-2, the J gene TRBJ2-4; possibly TRBD2 for D (5 bases). CDR1 is SGHAT, CDR2 FQNNGV, per germline. V lost 1 base, J lost 0 bases, and 10 bases lay in between. The length of the CDR3 is 16 residues. The CDR3 nucleotides are TGTGCCAGCAGCTTAGGGGAGAGCTTAGCCAAAAACATTCAGTACTTC. This sequence encodes CASSLGESLAKNIQYF.